This T cell receptor (beta chain) was sequenced during a study of T cell repertoires in cytomegalovirus infection. The CDR3 is 15 amino acids. Germline assignment: CDR1 MGHRA and CDR2 YSYEKL. V was pared by 1 base and J by 0 bases, with 7 bases between. As concerns this clonotype: Its cognate antigen is unknown.

In TCRdb, the reads were re-called with MiXCR into one record per CDR3 protein. Among 360,000 or so distinct CDR3 sequences, nearly 35% were seen once, and the ten largest hold approximately 15%. This specimen consisted of cultured PBMCs, obtained from culture after CMV antigen stimulation. The chain employs TRBV4-1 and TRBJ1-3; the D is unclear. The TCR sequence derives from a human donor in good health (CMV status not recorded). Some clones in this sample may be carry-over from other donors' samples. The CDR3 nucleotides are TGCGCCAGCAGCCAAGCGGGCACCTCTGGAAACACCATATATTTT. This codes for CASSQAGTSGNTIYF.